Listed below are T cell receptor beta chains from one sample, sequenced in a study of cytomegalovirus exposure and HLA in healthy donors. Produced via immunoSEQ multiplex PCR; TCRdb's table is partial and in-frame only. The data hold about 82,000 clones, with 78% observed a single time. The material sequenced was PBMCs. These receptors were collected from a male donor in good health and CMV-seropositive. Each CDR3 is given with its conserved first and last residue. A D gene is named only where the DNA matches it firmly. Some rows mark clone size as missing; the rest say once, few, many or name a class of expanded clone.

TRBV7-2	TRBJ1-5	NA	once	TGTGCCAGCAGCACGAGCGGGCGACAGCCCCAGCATTTT	CASSTSGRQPQHF
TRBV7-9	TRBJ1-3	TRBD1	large	TGTGCCAGCAGCTTAGCCGTACAGGGGGAAATCCTATATTTT	CASSLAVQGEILYF
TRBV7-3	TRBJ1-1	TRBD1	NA	TGTGCCGGCAGCTCCGACAGGGACACTGAAGCTTTCTTT	CAGSSDRDTEAFF
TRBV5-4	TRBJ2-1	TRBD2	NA	TGTGCCAGCAGATTAACGGGACTAGGGCTCAATGAGCAGTTCTTC	CASRLTGLGLNEQFF
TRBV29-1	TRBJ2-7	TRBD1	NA	TGCAGCGTTCGAGGGGACAGCTACGAGCAGTACTTC	CSVRGDSYEQYF
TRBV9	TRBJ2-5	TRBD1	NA	TGTGCCAGCAGCGAATCTACAGGGGAGGAGACCCAGTACTTC	CASSESTGEETQYF
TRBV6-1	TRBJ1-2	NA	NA	TGTGCCAGCAGTGAAGGAGTAGGTGCCAGGGTCTATGGCTACACCTTC	CASSEGVGARVYGYTF
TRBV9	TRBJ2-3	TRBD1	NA	TGTGCCAGCAGCCTGGGGACAGGGGGCTCGTTTCTCCCATTCTCGCAGTATTTT	CASSLGTGGSFLPFSQYF
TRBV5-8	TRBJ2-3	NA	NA	TGTGCCAGCAGTCCGGGTCCTAACACAGATACGCAGTATTTT	CASSPGPNTDTQYF
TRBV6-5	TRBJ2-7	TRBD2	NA	TGTGCCAGCAGTTACTCGGCCTTCAGCGGGAGCTACGAGCAGTACTTC	CASSYSAFSGSYEQYF
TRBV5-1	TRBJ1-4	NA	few	TGCGCCAGCAGCTTGGTCCAGGGGAGGGATGAAAAACTGTTTTTT	CASSLVQGRDEKLFF
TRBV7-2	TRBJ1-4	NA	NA	TGTGCCAGCAGCTTTAGACAGGTAGTTGGTGAAAAACTGTTTTTT	CASSFRQVVGEKLFF
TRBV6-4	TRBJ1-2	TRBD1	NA	TGTGCCAGCAGCGCGACAGGGACGGGTGGCTACACCTTC	CASSATGTGGYTF
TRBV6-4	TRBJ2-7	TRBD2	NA	TGTGCCAGCAGTGAGGCTAGCGGCTACGAGCAGTACTTC	CASSEASGYEQYF
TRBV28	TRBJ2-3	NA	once	TGTGCCAGCAGTTCGGCGGGTGTCGCTAAAGATACGCAGTATTTT	CASSSAGVAKDTQYF
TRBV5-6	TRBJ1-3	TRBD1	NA	TGTGCCAGCAGCTTCCGGGACAGGAGCTCTGGAAACACCATATATTTT	CASSFRDRSSGNTIYF
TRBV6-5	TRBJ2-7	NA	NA	TGTGCCAGCAGTTACTTTGGCGGGGGCAACTACGAGCAGTACTTC	CASSYFGGGNYEQYF
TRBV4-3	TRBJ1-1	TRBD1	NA	TGCGCCAGCAGCCGCAACAGGGGGCGAGGGACTGAAGCTTTCTTT	CASSRNRGRGTEAFF
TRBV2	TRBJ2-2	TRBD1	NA	TGTGCCAGCAGTGAACGGCAGGGGGCCGGGGAGCTGTTTTTT	CASSERQGAGELFF
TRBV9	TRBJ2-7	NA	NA	TGTGCCAGCAGCGAGTCGCATCCCGGCTACGAGCAGTACTTC	CASSESHPGYEQYF
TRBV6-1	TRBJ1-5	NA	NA	TGTGCCAGCAGTGATGGGACACGGACGCCCCAGCATTTT	CASSDGTRTPQHF
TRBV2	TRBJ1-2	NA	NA	TGTGCCAGCACCGAAGGCGGGTGGCTAAACTATGGCTACACCTTC	CASTEGGWLNYGYTF
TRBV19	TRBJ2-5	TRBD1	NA	TGTGCCAGTAGCCGCGACAGGGGGGAAGAGACCCAGTACTTC	CASSRDRGEETQYF
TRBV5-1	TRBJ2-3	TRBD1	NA	TGCGCCAGCAGCTTCGGACAGGGGACAGATACGCAGTATTTT	CASSFGQGTDTQYF
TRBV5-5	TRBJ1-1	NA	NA	TGTGCCAGCAGCTCCCGGGGGACGAACACTGAAGCTTTCTTT	CASSSRGTNTEAFF
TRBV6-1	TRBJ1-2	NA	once	TGTGCCAGCAGTAAATCAGGGGTTAGCTATGGCTACACCTTC	CASSKSGVSYGYTF
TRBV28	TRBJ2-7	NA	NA	TGTGCCAGCAGTCTCTCCCCAAGCTACCTCTCCCACGAGCAGTACTTC	CASSLSPSYLSHEQYF
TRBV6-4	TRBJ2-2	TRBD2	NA	TGTGCCAGCAGCCCTAGCGGGGAGGGGACCGGGGAGCTGTTTTTT	CASSPSGEGTGELFF
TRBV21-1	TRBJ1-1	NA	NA	TGTGCCAGCAGCGCAAGTTCACCGGGACAGGGGTTTATGAACACTGAAGCTTTCTTT	CASSASSPGQGFMNTEAFF
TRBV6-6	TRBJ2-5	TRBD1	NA	TGTGCCAGCGCCCAAACGGGACAGGGGAAAGGGCAGTACTTC	CASAQTGQGKGQYF
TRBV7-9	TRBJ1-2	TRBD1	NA	TGTGCCAGCAGCAAACCGGGACAGAACTACTATGGCTACACCTTC	CASSKPGQNYYGYTF
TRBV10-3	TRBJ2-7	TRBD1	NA	TGTGCCATCAGTGGGGGACAGGGAACCCACGAGCAGTACTTC	CAISGGQGTHEQYF